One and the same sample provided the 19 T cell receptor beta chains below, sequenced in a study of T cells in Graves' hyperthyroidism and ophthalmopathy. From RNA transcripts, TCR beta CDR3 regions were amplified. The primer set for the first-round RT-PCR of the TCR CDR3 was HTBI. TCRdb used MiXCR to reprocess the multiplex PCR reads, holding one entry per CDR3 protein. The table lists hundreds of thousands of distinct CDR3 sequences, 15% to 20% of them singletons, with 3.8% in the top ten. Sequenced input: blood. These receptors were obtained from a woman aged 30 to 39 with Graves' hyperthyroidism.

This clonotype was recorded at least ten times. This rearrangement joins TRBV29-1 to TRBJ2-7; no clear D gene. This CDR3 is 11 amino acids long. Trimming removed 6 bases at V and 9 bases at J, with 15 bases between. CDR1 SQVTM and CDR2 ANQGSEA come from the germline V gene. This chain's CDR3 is CSVQDPTGQYF. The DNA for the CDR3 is TGCAGCGTCCAGGACCCTACTGGGCAGTACTTC.

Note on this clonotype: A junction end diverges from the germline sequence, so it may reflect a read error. The CDR3, as DNA: TGTGGCAGCAGCTTAGGGCCCTTAACTAGCGGGGACTTGCTTATCTACGAGCAGTACTTC. This encodes CGSSLGPLTSGDLLIYEQYF. This sequence joins TRBV7-8 and TRBJ2-7; 10 positions match TRBD2. Per germline, CDR1 SGHVS and CDR2 FQNEAQ. This CDR3 has 20 amino acids.

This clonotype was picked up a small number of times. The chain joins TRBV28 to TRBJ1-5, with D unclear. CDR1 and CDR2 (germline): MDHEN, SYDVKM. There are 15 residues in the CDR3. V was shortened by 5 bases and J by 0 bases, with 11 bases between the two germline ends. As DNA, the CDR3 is TGTGCCAGCAGTAAGTTCGGTGATAGCAATCAGCCCCAGCATTTT. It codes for CASSKFGDSNQPQHF.

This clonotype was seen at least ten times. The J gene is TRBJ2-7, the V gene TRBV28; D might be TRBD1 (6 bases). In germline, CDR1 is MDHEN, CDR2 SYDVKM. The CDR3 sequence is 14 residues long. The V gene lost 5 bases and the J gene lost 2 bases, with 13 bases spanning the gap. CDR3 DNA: TGTGCCAGCAGTACCCAGACAGGTCCCTACGAGCAGTACTTC. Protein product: CASSTQTGPYEQYF.

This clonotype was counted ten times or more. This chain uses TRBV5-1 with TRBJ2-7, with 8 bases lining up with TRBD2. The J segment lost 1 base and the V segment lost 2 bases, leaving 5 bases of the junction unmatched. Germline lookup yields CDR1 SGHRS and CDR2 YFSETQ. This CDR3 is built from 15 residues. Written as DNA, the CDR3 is TGCGCCAGCAGCTTTTTTAGCGGGACATCCTACGAGCAGTACTTC. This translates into CASSFFSGTSYEQYF.

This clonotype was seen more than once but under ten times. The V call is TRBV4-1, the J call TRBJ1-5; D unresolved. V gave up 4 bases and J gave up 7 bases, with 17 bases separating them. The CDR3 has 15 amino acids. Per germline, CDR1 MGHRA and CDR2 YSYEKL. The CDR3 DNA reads TGCGCCAGCAGCCGTAGACGGACCTCGGGGCAGCCCCAGCATTTT. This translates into CASSRRRTSGQPQHF.

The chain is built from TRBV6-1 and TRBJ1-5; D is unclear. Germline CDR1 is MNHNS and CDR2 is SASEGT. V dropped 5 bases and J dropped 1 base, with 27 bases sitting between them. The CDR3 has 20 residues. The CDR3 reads CASSSQKRGNVLESNQPQHF. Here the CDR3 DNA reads TGTGCCAGCAGTAGCCAGAAGCGTGGAAATGTCCTGGAGAGCAATCAGCCCCAGCATTTT.

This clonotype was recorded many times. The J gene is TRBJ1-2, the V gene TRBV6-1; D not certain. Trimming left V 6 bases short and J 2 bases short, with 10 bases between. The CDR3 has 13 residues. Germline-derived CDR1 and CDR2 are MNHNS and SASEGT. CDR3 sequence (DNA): TGTGCCAGCAGGCTTTCTGGAAACTATGGCTACACCTTC. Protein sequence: CASRLSGNYGYTF.

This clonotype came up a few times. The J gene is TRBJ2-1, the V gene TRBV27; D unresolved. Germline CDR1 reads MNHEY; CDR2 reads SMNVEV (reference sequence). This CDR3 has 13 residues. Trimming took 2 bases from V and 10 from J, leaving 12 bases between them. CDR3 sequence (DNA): TGTGCCAGCAGTTTAGCGTTCGGCTTAGAGCAGTTCTTC. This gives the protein CASSLAFGLEQFF.

The CDR3 region is CSVGGALDEANYGYTF. DNA of the CDR3: TGCAGCGTGGGGGGGGCTCTCGACGAAGCTAACTATGGCTACACCTTC. The J gene is TRBJ1-2, the V gene TRBV29-1, with D maybe TRBD1 (6 bases). This CDR3 comprises 16 residues. CDR1 is SQVTM, CDR2 ANQGSEA, per germline. V lost 6 bases to trimming and J lost 0 bases, with 20 bases between them.

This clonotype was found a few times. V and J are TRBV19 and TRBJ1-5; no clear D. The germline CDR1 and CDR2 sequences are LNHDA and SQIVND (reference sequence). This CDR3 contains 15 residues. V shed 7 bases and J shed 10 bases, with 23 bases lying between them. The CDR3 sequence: CASTPSRSLRYPQHF. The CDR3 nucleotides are TGTGCCAGTACCCCTAGCCGTTCCCTGAGGTATCCCCAGCATTTT. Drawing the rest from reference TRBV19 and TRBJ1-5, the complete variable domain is DGGITQSPKYLFRKEGQNVTLSCEQNLNHDAMYWYRQDPGQGLRLIYYSQIVNDFQKGDIAEGYSVSREKKESFPLTVTSAQKNPTAFYLCASTPSRSLRYPQHFGDGTRLSIL.

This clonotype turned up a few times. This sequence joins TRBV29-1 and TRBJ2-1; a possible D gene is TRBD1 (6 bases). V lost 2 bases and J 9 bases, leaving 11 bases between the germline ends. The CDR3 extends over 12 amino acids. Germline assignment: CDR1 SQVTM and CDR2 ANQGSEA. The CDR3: CSVETQGAEQFF. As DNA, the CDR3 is TGCAGCGTTGAAACACAGGGAGCTGAGCAGTTCTTC.

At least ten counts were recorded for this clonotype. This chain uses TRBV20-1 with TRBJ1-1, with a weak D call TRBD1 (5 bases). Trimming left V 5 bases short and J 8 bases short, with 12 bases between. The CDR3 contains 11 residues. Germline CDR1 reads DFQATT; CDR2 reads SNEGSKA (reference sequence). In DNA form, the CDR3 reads TGCAGTGCTGCAGGGAGGTCAGAAGCTTTCTTT. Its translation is CSAAGRSEAFF.

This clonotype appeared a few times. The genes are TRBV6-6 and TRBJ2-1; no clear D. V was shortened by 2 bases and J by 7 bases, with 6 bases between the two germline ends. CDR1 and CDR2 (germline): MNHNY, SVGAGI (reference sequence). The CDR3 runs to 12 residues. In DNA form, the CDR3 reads TGTGCCAGCAGTTACAACTCAAATGAGCAGTTCTTC. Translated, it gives CASSYNSNEQFF.

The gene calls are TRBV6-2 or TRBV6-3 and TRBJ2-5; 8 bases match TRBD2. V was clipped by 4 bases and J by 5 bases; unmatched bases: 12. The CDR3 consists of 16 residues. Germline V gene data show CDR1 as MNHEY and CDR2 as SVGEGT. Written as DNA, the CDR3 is TGTGCCAGCAGTTTAGGGTCGGGAGGGAGAATGGAGACCCAGTACTTC. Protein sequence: CASSLGSGGRMETQYF.

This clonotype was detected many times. CDR3 residues: CASSVDGRALGGQYF. DNA for the CDR3: TGTGCCAGCAGCGTAGACGGGAGGGCCCTCGGTGGGCAGTACTTC. The chain joins TRBV9 to TRBJ2-7, with TRBD2 matching 8 bases. This CDR3 contains 15 residues. Germline assignment: CDR1 SGDLS and CDR2 YYNGEE. The junction had 11 bases not matched to a gene; V was cut back by 0 bases and J by 9 bases.

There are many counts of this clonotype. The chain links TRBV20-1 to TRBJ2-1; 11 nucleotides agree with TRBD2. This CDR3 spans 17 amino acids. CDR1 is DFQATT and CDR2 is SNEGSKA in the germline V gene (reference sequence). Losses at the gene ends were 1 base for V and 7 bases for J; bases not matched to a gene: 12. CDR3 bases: TGCAGTGCTAGAGGTGCGGGGGGGGGACTAGCGGAGAATGAGCAGTTCTTC. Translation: CSARGAGGGLAENEQFF.

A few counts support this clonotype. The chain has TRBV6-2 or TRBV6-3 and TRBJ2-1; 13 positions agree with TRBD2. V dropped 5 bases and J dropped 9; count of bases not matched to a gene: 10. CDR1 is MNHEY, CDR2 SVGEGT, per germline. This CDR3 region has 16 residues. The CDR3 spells CASSPLRLAGGVEQFF. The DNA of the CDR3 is TGTGCCAGCAGTCCCCTTCGACTAGCGGGAGGAGTTGAGCAGTTCTTC.

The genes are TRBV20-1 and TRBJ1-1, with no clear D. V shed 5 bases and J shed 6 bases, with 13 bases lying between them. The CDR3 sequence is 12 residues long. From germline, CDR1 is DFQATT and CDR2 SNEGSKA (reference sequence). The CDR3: CSAGMLPSEAFF. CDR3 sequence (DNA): TGCAGTGCTGGTATGCTCCCCTCTGAAGCTTTCTTT.